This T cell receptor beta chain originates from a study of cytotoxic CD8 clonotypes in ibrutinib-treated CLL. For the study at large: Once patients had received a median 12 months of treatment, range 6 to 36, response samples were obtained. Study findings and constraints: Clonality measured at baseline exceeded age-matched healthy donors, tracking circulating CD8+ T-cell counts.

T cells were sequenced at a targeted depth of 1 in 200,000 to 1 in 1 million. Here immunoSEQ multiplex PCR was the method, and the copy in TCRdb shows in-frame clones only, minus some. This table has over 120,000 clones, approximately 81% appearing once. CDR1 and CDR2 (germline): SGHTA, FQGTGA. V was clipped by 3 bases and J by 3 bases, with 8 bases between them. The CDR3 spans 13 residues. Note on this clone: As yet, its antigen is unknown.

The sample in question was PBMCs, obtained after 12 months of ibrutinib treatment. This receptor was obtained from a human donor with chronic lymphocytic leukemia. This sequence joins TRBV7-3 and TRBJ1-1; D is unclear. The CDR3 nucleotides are TGTGCCAGCAGCTTGGAACAGTACACTGAAGCTTTCTTT. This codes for CASSLEQYTEAFF.